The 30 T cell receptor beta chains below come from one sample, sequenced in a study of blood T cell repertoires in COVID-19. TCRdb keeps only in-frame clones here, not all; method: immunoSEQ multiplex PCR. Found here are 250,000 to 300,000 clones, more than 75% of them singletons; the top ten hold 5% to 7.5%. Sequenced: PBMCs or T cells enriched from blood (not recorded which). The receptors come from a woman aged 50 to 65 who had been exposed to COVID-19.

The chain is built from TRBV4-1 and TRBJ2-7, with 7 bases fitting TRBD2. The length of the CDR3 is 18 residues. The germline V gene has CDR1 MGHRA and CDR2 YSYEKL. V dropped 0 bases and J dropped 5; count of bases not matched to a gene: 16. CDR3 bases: TGCGCCAGCAGCCAAGAAAGCGGTCGAGCGGGGCCTAGGGACGAGCAGTACTTC. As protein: CASSQESGRAGPRDEQYF.

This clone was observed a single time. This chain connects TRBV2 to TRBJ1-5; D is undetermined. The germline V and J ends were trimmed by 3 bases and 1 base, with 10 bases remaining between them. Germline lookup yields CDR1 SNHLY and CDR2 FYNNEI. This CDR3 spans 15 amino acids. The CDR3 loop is CASSDEEESNQPQHF. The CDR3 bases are TGTGCCAGCAGTGACGAGGAAGAAAGCAATCAGCCCCAGCATTTT.

CDR3 sequence: CASTSGVGGYTF. The CDR3 DNA follows: TGTGCCAGCACCTCAGGGGTGGGTGGCTACACCTTC. The chain couples TRBV6-5 to TRBJ1-2, with a weak D call TRBD1 (6 bases). With 7 bases removed from V and 7 bases from J, the gap between germline ends came to 13 bases. The germline gives CDR1 MNHEY, CDR2 SVGAGI. This CDR3 is built from 12 residues.

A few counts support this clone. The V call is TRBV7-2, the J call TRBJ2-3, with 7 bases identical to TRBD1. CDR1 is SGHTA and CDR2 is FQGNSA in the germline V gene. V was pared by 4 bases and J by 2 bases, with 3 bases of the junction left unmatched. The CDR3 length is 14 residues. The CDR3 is CASSSQGDTDTQYF. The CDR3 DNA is TGTGCCAGCAGCTCTCAGGGGGACACAGATACGCAGTATTTT.

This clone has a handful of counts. As DNA, the CDR3 is TGTGCCAGCAGGGCGGGGTCGGGGGCCAACGTCCTGACTTTC. This codes for CASRAGSGANVLTF. The chain links TRBV7-2 to TRBJ2-6, with D maybe TRBD2 (6 bases). Germline-derived CDR1 and CDR2 are SGHTA and FQGNSA. The V gene lost 6 bases and the J gene lost 4 bases, with 10 bases spanning the gap. This CDR3 comprises 14 residues.

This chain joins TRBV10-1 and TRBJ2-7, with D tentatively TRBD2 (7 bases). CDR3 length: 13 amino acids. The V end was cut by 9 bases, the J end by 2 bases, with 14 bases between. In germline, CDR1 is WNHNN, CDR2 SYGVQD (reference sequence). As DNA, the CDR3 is TGCGCCAGATGGGGGGGCAGCACCTACGAGCAGTACTTC. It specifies CARWGGSTYEQYF.

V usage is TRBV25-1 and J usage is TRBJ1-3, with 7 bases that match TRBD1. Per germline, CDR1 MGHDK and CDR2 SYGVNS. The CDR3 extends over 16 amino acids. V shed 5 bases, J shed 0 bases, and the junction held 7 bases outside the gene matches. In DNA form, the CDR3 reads TGTGCCAGCAGTCCTACGACAGGGCCCTCTGGAAACACCATATATTTT. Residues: CASSPTTGPSGNTIYF.

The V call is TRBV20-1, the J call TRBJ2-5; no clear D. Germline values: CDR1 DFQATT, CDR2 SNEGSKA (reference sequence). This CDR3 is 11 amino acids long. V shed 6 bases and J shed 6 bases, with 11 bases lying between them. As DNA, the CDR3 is TGCAGTGCCTCTAATATCCAGACCCAGTACTTC. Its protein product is CSASNIQTQYF.

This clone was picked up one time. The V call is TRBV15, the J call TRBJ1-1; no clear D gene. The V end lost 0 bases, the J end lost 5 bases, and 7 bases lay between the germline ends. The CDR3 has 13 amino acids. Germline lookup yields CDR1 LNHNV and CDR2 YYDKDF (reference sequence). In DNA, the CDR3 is TGTGCCACCAGCAGAGATGGGGAGACTGAAGCTTTCTTT. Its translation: CATSRDGETEAFF.

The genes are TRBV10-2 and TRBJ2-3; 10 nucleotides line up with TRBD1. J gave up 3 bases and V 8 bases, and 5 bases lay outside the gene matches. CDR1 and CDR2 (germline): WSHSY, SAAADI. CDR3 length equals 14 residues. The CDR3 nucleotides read TGCGCCAGCTCCCGGGACAGGGGTACAGATACGCAGTATTTT. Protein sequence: CASSRDRGTDTQYF.

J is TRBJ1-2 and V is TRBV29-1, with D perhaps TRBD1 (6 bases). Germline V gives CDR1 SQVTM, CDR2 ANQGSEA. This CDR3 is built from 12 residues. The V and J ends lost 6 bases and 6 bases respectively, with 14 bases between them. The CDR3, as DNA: TGCAGCGTCACGCAGGGACAAAATGGCTACACCTTC. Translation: CSVTQGQNGYTF.

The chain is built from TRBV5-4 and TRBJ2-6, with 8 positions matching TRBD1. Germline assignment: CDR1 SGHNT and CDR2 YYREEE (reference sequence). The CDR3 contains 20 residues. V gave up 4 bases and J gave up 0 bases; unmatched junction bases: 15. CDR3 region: CASSPLWTGTGYSGANVLTF. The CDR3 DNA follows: TGTGCCAGCAGCCCATTATGGACAGGGACCGGGTACTCTGGGGCCAACGTCCTGACTTTC. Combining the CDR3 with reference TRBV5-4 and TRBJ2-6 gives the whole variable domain ETGVTQSPTHLIKTRGQQVTLRCSSQSGHNTVSWYQQALGQGPQFIFQYYREEENGRGNFPPRFSGLQFPNYSSELNVNALELDDSALYLCASSPLWTGTGYSGANVLTFGAGSRLTVL.

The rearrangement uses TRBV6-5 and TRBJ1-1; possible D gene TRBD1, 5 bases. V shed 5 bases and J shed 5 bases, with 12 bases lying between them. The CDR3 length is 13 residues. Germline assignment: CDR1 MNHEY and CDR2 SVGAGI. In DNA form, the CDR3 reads TGTGCCAGCAGTCAGGGCTTGCTGACTGAAGCTTTCTTT. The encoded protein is CASSQGLLTEAFF.

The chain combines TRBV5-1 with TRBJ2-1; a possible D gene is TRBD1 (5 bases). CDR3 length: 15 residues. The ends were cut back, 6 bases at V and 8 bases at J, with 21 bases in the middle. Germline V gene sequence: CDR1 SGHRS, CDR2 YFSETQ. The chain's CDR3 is CASNERGFLSDEQFF. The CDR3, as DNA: TGCGCCAGCAATGAAAGGGGATTCCTATCGGATGAGCAGTTCTTC.

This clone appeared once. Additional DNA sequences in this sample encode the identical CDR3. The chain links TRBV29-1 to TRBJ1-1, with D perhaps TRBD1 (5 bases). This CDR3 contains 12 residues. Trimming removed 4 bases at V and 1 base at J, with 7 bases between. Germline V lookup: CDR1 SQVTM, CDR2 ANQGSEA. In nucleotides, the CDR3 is TGCAGCGTTGGAACAGGGAACACTGAAGCTTTCTTT. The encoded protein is CSVGTGNTEAFF.

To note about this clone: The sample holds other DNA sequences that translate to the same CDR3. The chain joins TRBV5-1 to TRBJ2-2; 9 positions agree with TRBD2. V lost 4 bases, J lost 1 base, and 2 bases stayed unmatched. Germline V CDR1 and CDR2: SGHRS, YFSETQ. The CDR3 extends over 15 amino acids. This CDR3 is CASSLLAGNTGELFF. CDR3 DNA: TGCGCCAGCAGCCTACTAGCGGGGAACACCGGGGAGCTGTTTTTT.

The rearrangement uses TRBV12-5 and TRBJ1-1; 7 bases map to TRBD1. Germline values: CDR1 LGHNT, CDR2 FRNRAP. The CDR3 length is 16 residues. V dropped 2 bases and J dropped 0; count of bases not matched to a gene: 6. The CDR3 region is CASGLTRGTVNTEAFF. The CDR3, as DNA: TGTGCTAGTGGTTTGACCCGCGGGACAGTGAACACTGAAGCTTTCTTT.

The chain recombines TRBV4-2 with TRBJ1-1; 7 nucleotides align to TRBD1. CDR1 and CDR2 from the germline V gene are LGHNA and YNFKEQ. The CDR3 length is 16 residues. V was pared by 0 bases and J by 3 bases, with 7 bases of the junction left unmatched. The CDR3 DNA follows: TGTGCCAGCAGCCAAGATTCGACAGGGTCGGACACTGAAGCTTTCTTT. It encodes CASSQDSTGSDTEAFF.

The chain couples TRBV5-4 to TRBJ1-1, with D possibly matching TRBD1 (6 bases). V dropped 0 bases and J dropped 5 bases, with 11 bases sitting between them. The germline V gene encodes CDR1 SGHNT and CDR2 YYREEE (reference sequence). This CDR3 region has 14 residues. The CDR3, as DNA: TGTGCCAGCAGCTTGGACAGGGTGGGTACTGAAGCTTTCTTT. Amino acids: CASSLDRVGTEAFF.

CDR3 residues: CASSLLGNTIYF. CDR3 in DNA: TGTGCCAGCAGCCTATTAGGAAACACCATATATTTT. The rearrangement joins TRBV12-3 or TRBV12-4 to TRBJ1-3; D is ambiguous. Trimming cost V 6 bases and J 4 bases, with 7 bases left between them. This CDR3 region has 12 residues.

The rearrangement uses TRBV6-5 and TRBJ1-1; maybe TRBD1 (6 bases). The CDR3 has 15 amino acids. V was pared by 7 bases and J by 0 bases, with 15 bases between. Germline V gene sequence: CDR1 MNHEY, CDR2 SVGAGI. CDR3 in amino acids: CASTRGGPLNTEAFF. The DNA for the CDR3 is TGTGCCAGCACCAGAGGGGGTCCGCTGAACACTGAAGCTTTCTTT.

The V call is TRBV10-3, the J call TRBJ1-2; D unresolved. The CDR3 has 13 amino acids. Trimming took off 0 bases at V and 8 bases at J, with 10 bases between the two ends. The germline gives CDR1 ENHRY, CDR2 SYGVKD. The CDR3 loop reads CAISESLLSGYTF. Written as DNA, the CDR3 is TGTGCCATCAGTGAGTCCCTCTTGAGCGGCTACACCTTC.

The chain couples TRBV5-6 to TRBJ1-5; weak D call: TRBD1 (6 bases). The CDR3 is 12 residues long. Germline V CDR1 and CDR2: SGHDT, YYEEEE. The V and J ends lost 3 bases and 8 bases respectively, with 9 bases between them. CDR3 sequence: CASSYSGEPQHF. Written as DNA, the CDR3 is TGTGCCAGCAGCTATTCAGGGGAGCCCCAGCATTTT.

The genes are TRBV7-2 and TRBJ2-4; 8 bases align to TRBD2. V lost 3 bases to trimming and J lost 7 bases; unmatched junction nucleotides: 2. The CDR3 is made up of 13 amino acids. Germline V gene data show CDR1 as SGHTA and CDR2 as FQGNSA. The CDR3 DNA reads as TGTGCCAGCAGCTTGCGGGGGGAGAACATTCAGTACTTC. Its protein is CASSLRGENIQYF.

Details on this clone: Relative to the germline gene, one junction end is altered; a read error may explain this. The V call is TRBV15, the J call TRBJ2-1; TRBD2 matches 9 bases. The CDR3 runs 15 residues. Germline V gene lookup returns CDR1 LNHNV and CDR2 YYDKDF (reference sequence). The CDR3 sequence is CATSRAGGSYNEQFF. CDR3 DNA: TGTGCCACCAGTAGAGCGGGGGGCTCCTACAATGAGCAGTTCTTC.

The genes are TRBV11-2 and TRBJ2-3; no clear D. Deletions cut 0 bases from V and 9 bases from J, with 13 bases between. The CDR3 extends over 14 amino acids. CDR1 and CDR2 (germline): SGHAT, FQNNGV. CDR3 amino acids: CASSLDRSPSTQYF. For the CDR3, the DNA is TGTGCCAGCAGCTTAGACCGGAGCCCAAGCACGCAGTATTTT.

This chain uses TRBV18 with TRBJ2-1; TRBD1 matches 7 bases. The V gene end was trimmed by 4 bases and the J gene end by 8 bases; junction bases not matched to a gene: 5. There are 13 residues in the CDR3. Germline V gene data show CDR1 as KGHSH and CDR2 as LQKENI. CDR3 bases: TGTGCCAGCTCACGACAGGGTCCCCATGAGCAGTTCTTC. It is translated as CASSRQGPHEQFF.

In DNA form, the CDR3 reads TGTGCCAGCAGCTTAGCGCCGGGTGAGAGCTATGGCTACACCTTC. As protein: CASSLAPGESYGYTF. The chain joins TRBV7-2 to TRBJ1-2; D unclear. The germline CDR1 and CDR2 sequences are SGHTA and FQGNSA. With 0 bases removed from V and 4 bases from J, the gap between germline ends came to 12 bases. The CDR3 runs 15 residues.

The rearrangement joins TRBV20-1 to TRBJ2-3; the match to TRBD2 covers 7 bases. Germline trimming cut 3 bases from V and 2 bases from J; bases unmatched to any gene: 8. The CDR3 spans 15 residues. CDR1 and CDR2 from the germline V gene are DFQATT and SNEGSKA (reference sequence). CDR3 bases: TGCAGTGCTAGTGGAGCGGGGTGGTTCACAGATACGCAGTATTTT. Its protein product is CSASGAGWFTDTQYF.

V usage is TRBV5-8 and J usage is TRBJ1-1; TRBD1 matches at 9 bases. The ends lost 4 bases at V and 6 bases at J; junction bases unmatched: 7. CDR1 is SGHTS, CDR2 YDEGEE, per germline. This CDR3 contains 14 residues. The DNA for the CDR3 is TGTGCCAGCAGCCCTTACAGGGGGCTGGCTGAAGCTTTCTTT. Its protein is CASSPYRGLAEAFF. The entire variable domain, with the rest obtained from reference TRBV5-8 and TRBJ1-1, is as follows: EAGVTQSPTHLIKTRGQQATLRCSPISGHTSVYWYQQALGLGLQFLLWYDEGEERNRGNFPPRFSGRQFPNYSSELNVNALELEDSALYLCASSPYRGLAEAFFGQGTRLTVV.